Here is one T cell receptor (beta chain) with its context. Antigen specificity is unknown. The data stem from a study of vaccination effects on CD4 cells after COVID-19. Study outcomes and limitations: Late in the post-vaccination period, infection-induced and vaccine-induced clones underwent marked clonal contraction.

Peptide-pool stimulation followed by sequencing identified expanded antigen-specific CD4+ clonotypes in the ViraFEST assay. Scientists isolated CD4+ T cells after a roughly 9-day culture period ended. Each participant was administered two doses of either the BNT162b2 or the mRNA-1273 vaccine. None of the vaccinated had previously contracted SARS-CoV-2, and their nucleocapsid antibodies tested negative. Every well housed two million PBMC, which grew in culture alongside roughly 10 IU/ml IL-2 and about 10 ug/ml peptides. Both day 3 and day 7 saw half the medium replaced with IL-2 medium. The method was immunoSEQ multiplex PCR; TCRdb's version includes in-frame clones alone and lacks a portion of them. In the table there are 67,000 or so clones, around 81% of which are singletons. This CDR3 is 16 amino acids long. The V and J ends lost 3 bases and 1 base respectively, with 15 bases between them. Germline V gene lookup returns CDR1 SGDLS and CDR2 YYNGEE.

The clonotype was recovered from a human donor who received a COVID-19 vaccine. Sequencing used CD4+ T cells from PBMCs cultured with HCoV-229E spike peptides, obtained after COVID-19 vaccination. The chain links TRBV9 to TRBJ2-3; tentative D call: TRBD2 (6 bases). This CDR3 is CASSGGRQVRTDTQYF. CDR3 sequence (DNA): TGTGCCAGCAGCGGAGGGAGGCAGGTCCGCACAGATACGCAGTATTTT.